These 4 T cell receptor beta chains share one sample of origin, sequenced in a study of cytomegalovirus exposure and HLA in healthy donors. The primer mix had 60 Vbeta and 13 Jbeta primers. Assay used: immunoSEQ multiplex PCR; TCRdb lists only in-frame clones, some missing. The profile covers some 120,000 clones, with 75% to 90% appearing a single time and approximately 8.4% taken by the ten largest. The sequenced sample was PBMCs. The receptors were gathered from a man aged 25 to 45 in good health and CMV-seropositive.

This clone appeared once. The chain couples TRBV28 to TRBJ2-4; 9 bases line up with TRBD2. The junction had 9 bases not matched to a gene; V was cut back by 1 base and J by 2 bases. This CDR3 contains 18 residues. Germline V lookup: CDR1 MDHEN, CDR2 SYDVKM. In DNA form, the CDR3 reads TGTGCCAGCAGTTTATCGGTAGCGGGGGTAGCTCCCAAAAACATTCAGTACTTC. Its protein is CASSLSVAGVAPKNIQYF.

CDR3 residues: CASSEAGGRETQYF. CDR3 DNA: TGTGCCAGCTCGGAGGCAGGGGGACGGGAGACCCAGTACTTC. V gene TRBV18 combines with J gene TRBJ2-5, with TRBD1 identical over 7 bases. Germline CDR1 is KGHSH and CDR2 is LQKENI. The CDR3 has 14 residues. V shed 6 bases and J 5 bases; nucleotides not matched to a gene: 9.

The chain has TRBV19 and TRBJ1-1; no definite D call. CDR1 is LNHDA and CDR2 is SQIVND in the germline V gene (reference sequence). V was shortened by 4 bases and J by 3 bases, with 9 bases between the two germline ends. The CDR3 has 13 residues. The DNA for the CDR3 is TGTGCCAGTAGTACGGTACCTGACACTGAAGCTTTCTTT. Translated, it gives CASSTVPDTEAFF.

This chain joins TRBV7-9 and TRBJ1-1; the D gene is possibly TRBD1 (6 bases). Between the trimmed V and J ends, which lost 2 bases and 3 bases, there was a span of 10 bases. This CDR3 has 14 amino acids. Germline values: CDR1 SEHNR, CDR2 FQNEAQ (reference sequence). The CDR3 loop reads CASSLLQGDTEAFF. DNA of the CDR3: TGTGCCAGCAGCTTATTACAGGGAGACACTGAAGCTTTCTTT.